This TCR beta chain was retrieved from a study of shared clonotypes between healthy human individuals. The study's findings and limits: Rarefaction curves obtained for sorted subsets showed sequencing incomplete despite large depth. Clonotypes that were shared across a handful of donors made up approximately 5.1% of naive CD4 clonotypes.

This CDR3 has 17 residues. Germline-derived CDR1 and CDR2 are LNHNV and YYDKDF (reference sequence). The trim removed 4 bases at V and 2 bases at J, leaving 11 bases unmatched. Data came from immunoSEQ multiplex PCR; TCRdb stores just in-frame clones and leaves some out. The sample includes approximately 1,500,000 clones, 96% of them seen just once. CD45RA-negative memory and CD45RA+ naive subsets were split from the CD4+ cells. On this clone: Its antigen is not identified.

The sequenced sample was naive CD4+ T cells sorted from blood. Subset denoted: CD45RA+ positively selected. V and J are TRBV15 and TRBJ2-1; 7 bases match TRBD1. The TCR was taken from a man aged 30-40 years in good health. The CDR3 DNA is TGTGCCACCAGCAAGGCAGGGGGTAGAAGCCCCTACAATGAGCAGTTCTTC. As protein: CATSKAGGRSPYNEQFF.